Listed below are T cell receptor beta chains from one sample, sequenced in a study of cytomegalovirus exposure and HLA in healthy donors. Method: immunoSEQ multiplex PCR; TCRdb's copy keeps in-frame clones and lacks some. The profile covers some 180,000 clones, with 70% to 80% appearing a single time and around 3.5% taken by the ten largest. The sequenced sample consisted of PBMCs. These TCRs come from a woman aged 55-70 years in good health and CMV-seropositive. Both conserved end residues are trimmed from each CDR3. Clone size is not always given. Where it is, it says once, few, many or a class for expanded clones.

cdr3_length,clone_size,v_call,j_call,cdr3_aa
13,.,TRBV27,TRBJ2-1,ASSSPLSSYNEQF
11,.,TRBV7-3,TRBJ2-5,ASSLGGGETQY
11,.,TRBV2,TRBJ2-2,ASKVGSPGELF
13,.,TRBV5-4,TRBJ2-1,ASSADSPTFNEQF
14,.,TRBV7-2,TRBJ2-7,ASRPLGLAGKYEQY
12,once,TRBV7-3,TRBJ2-7,ASSPGFGSYEQY
12,.,TRBV18,TRBJ2-1,ASSGTGIYNEQF
10,.,TRBV5-1,TRBJ2-7,ASSPEAGEQY
13,.,TRBV5-1,TRBJ1-6,ASSAGQGSGSPLH
16,.,TRBV5-1,TRBJ1-1,ASSLEHIGSGLNTEAF
11,.,TRBV4-3,TRBJ1-5,ASSQTGSQPQH
12,.,TRBV6-4,TRBJ2-3,ASSDGGGTDTQY
16,.,TRBV18,TRBJ2-1,ASSLRTGSALRWNEQF
11,.,TRBV27,TRBJ2-1,ASSLSASGEQF
15,few,TRBV7-2,TRBJ1-1,ASSPPRQGVFYTEAF
13,.,TRBV18,TRBJ2-7,ASSPVDLAGYEQY
10,.,TRBV9,TRBJ1-2,ASRRQSYGYT
13,.,TRBV30,TRBJ2-5,AWSLGQGAGETQY
12,.,TRBV28,TRBJ1-2,ASRPATRNYGYT
12,.,TRBV27,TRBJ2-1,ASRGAGGKEEQF
13,.,TRBV9,TRBJ1-1,ASSVTGLGDTEAF
10,once,TRBV7-3,TRBJ2-1,ASSIDRGEQF
14,.,TRBV9,TRBJ2-2,ASSVEGLAHTGELF
13,.,TRBV19,TRBJ2-7,ASSSPGQRGYEQY
15,.,TRBV7-9,TRBJ2-2,AARAREGLANTGELF
12,.,TRBV10-3,TRBJ1-1,AITTGQGNTEAF
13,.,TRBV4-3,TRBJ1-6,ASSQEGSSDSPLH
15,once,TRBV7-6,TRBJ1-3,ASSSPRDSRQSNTIY
14,.,TRBV2,TRBJ2-3,ARIKRTSGDTDTQY
14,.,TRBV5-6,TRBJ2-1,ASSSDRGSSYNEQF
12,.,TRBV10-3,.,AISRDRANYEQY
12,.,TRBV7-3,TRBJ2-7,ASSRDSFSYEQY
12,.,TRBV7-2,TRBJ1-5,ASSRDSGNQPQH
13,.,TRBV9,TRBJ1-6,ASSAQRTGYSPLH
11,.,TRBV6-5,TRBJ1-5,ASSYMAGQPQH
13,.,TRBV28,TRBJ1-5,ASSGSGARNQPQH
11,.,TRBV29-1,TRBJ1-2,SVVGAETGGYT
16,.,TRBV7-9,TRBJ2-6,ASSPAGTGGVGANGLT
14,.,TRBV4-3,TRBJ2-2,ASSQGLVSNTGELF
14,few,TRBV7-3,TRBJ2-3,ASSLTTSGGTDTQY
19,once,TRBV14,TRBJ2-7,ASSQDIPSVTGSPSSYEQY
9,.,TRBV30,TRBJ2-5,AWSEVGTQY
11,few,TRBV6-5,TRBJ1-5,ASSVANNQPQH
12,few,TRBV7-2,TRBJ2-5,ASSVQGARETQY
12,few,TRBV7-9,TRBJ2-5,ASSHRQAQETQY
12,.,TRBV30,TRBJ1-3,AWSRASSGNTIY
13,.,TRBV15,TRBJ1-4,ATREDSSTNKKLF
17,.,TRBV7-8,TRBJ2-6,ASSLDRDRGLSGANVLT
12,.,TRBV7-9,TRBJ2-1,ASSLGTGSNEQF
12,.,TRBV6-1,TRBJ1-4,ASRRPGQNEKLF